This TCR beta chain is from a study of blood T cell repertoires in COVID-19. Whole-study context: Acute and convalescent COVID-19 samples came from the United States, Italy and Spain. PBMCs, B-cell-depleted T cells, or T cells provided the cDNA or gDNA that made up the material.

Sequenced by immunoSEQ multiplex PCR; TCRdb stores in-frame clones only, minus some. The profile shows around 150,000 clones, roughly 77% of them singletons. Germline-derived CDR1 and CDR2 are LGHNA and YSLEER. The CDR3 loop spans 16 amino acids. V shed 4 bases and J shed 0 bases, with 15 bases lying between them. V usage is TRBV4-3 and J usage is TRBJ1-2; no clear D gene. This receptor was taken from a human donor in a cohort sampled during active COVID-19. The sequenced sample consisted of peripheral blood. Written as DNA, the CDR3 is TGCGCCAGCAGCCCCGGGAGGGCTTCCTCTAACTATGGCTACACCTTC. Protein sequence: CASSPGRASSNYGYTF.